The rows below give T cell receptor beta chains drawn from one sample of a study of blood T cell repertoires in COVID-19. Assay used: immunoSEQ multiplex PCR; TCRdb lists only in-frame clones, some missing. The sample shows approximately 300,000 clones, 75% to 95% of them seen only once. Sequenced input: peripheral blood. These receptors originate from a woman in her 30s with COVID-19, enrolled during active disease. Both conserved end residues are part of each CDR3. The order of the fields is J gene, clone size, D gene, V gene, CDR3 protein, CDR3 DNA. D genes are given only for firm matches. Some rows have no size entry. The others give once, few or many, or a class for an expanded clone.

>TRBJ1-5|NA|NA|TRBV19
CASSTEDISNQPQHF
TGTGCCAGTAGTACCGAGGACATTAGCAATCAGCCCCAGCATTTT
>TRBJ1-1|once|NA|TRBV7-2
CASSPWGGVDTEAFF
TGTGCCAGCAGCCCCTGGGGGGGGGTAGATACTGAAGCTTTCTTT
>TRBJ2-5|NA|NA|TRBV10-3
CATGDFQETQYF
TGTGCCACGGGGGACTTCCAAGAGACCCAGTACTTC
>TRBJ1-5|NA|NA|TRBV15
CATSRDILRGGPQHF
TGTGCCACCAGCAGAGATATCTTACGAGGTGGGCCCCAGCATTTT
>TRBJ1-4|NA|NA|TRBV5-1
CASSLQGRREKLFF
TGCGCCAGCAGCTTACAGGGTCGACGTGAAAAACTGTTTTTT
>TRBJ2-7|NA|TRBD2|TRBV27
CASSPSGSSYEQYF
TGTGCCAGCAGTCCCAGCGGGAGCTCCTACGAGCAGTACTTC
>TRBJ2-1|NA|TRBD2|TRBV28
CASSLSASGSDEQFF
TGTGCCAGCAGTTTATCGGCTAGCGGGAGCGATGAGCAGTTCTTC
>TRBJ1-1|NA|NA|TRBV9
CASSALGSEAFF
TGTGCCAGCAGCGCTCTGGGCTCAGAAGCTTTCTTT
>TRBJ2-5|NA|TRBD2|TRBV28
CASSLSGEGGETQYF
TGTGCCAGCAGTTTATCGGGGGAGGGTGGGGAGACCCAGTACTTC
>TRBJ2-7|once|NA|TRBV7-9
CASSSLGGVSYEQYF
TGTGCCAGCAGCTCCCTAGGGGGGGTATCCTACGAGCAGTACTTC
>TRBJ1-1|NA|NA|TRBV30
CAWIYMNTEAFF
TGTGCCTGGATATACATGAACACTGAAGCTTTCTTT
>TRBJ1-1|once|NA|TRBV6-2/TRBV6-3
CASSYPGRAGENTEAFF
TGTGCCAGCAGTTACCCAGGGCGGGCAGGGGAGAACACTGAAGCTTTCTTT
>TRBJ2-2|NA|NA|TRBV28
CASSLWAGIDTGELFF
TGTGCCAGCAGTTTATGGGCAGGTATCGACACCGGGGAGCTGTTTTTT
>TRBJ2-2|few|NA|TRBV18
CASSPRETGELFF
TGTGCCAGCTCACCGAGAGAAACCGGGGAGCTGTTTTTT
>TRBJ1-1|NA|NA|TRBV30
CAWSPQTGGYTEAFF
TGTGCCTGGAGTCCCCAGACAGGAGGATACACTGAAGCTTTCTTT